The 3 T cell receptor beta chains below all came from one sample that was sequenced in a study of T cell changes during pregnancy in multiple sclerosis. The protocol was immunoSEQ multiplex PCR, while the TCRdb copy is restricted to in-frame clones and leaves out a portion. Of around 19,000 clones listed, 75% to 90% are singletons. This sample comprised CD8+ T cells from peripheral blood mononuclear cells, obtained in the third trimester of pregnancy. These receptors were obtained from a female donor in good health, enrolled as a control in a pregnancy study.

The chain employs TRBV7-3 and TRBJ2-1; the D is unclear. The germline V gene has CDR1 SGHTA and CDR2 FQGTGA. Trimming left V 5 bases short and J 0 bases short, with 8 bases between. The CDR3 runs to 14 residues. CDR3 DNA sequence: TGTGCCAGCAGCCCCACCGGCTCCTACAATGAGCAGTTCTTC. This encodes CASSPTGSYNEQFF.

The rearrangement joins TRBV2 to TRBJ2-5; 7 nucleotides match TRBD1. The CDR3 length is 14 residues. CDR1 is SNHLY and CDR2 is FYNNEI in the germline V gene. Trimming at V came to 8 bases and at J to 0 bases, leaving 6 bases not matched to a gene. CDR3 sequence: CASEGRGYQETQYF. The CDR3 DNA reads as TGTGCCAGCGAGGGCAGGGGGTACCAAGAGACCCAGTACTTC.

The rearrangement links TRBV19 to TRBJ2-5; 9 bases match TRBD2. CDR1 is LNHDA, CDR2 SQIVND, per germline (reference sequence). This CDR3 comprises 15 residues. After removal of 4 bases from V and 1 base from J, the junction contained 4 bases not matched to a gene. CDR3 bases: TGTGCCAGTAGTAGAGGCGGGAGGGTCCAAGAGACCCAGTACTTC. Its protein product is CASSRGGRVQETQYF.